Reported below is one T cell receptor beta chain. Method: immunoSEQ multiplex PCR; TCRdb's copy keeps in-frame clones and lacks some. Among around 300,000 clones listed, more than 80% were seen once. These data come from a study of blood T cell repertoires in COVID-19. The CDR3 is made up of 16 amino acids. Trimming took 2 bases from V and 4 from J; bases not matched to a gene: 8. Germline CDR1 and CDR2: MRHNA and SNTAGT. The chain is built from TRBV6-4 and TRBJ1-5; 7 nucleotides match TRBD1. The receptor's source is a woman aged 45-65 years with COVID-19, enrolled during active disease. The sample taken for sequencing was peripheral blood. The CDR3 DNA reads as TGTGCCAGCAGTGACGGAGGACAGGAAAAAAATCAGCCCCAGCATTTT. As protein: CASSDGGQEKNQPQHF.